The next 12 T cell receptor beta chains were all read from a single sample in a study of blood T cell repertoires in COVID-19. Clones were sequenced by immunoSEQ multiplex PCR, and TCRdb holds only the in-frame ones, with some missing. This sample carries about 260,000 clones, 88% of them seen once, and the ten largest clones take more than 1%. Sequencing used PBMCs or T cells enriched from blood (not recorded which). The receptor set was obtained from a woman in her 40s with acute COVID-19.

The rearrangement links TRBV28 to TRBJ2-5, with D possibly matching TRBD2 (7 bases). Germline V gene lookup returns CDR1 MDHEN and CDR2 SYDVKM. The CDR3 spans 15 residues. Trimming took off 7 bases at V and 5 bases at J, with 20 bases between the two ends. CDR3 sequence: CASTPRGGGGETQYF. DNA for the CDR3: TGTGCCAGCACCCCCAGGGGAGGGGGTGGGGAGACCCAGTACTTC.

V gene TRBV5-1 combines with J gene TRBJ1-1; D is undetermined. V lost 0 bases and J 1 base, leaving 13 bases between the germline ends. The CDR3 has 16 residues. Germline V gene lookup returns CDR1 SGHRS and CDR2 YFSETQ. CDR3: CASSLARLGRNTEAFF. Written as DNA, the CDR3 is TGCGCCAGCAGCTTGGCTCGTCTAGGGAGGAACACTGAAGCTTTCTTT.

This rearrangement joins TRBV5-8 to TRBJ2-7; 8 nucleotides align to TRBD2. After removal of 4 bases from V and 6 bases from J, the junction contained 9 bases not matched to a gene. The germline V gene encodes CDR1 SGHTS and CDR2 YDEGEE. The CDR3 contains 14 residues. CDR3 sequence reads: CASSIGLAGGEQYF. CDR3 DNA: TGTGCCAGCAGCATCGGACTAGCTGGAGGCGAGCAGTACTTC.

This rearrangement joins TRBV2 to TRBJ1-4; D gene unclear. CDR3 length: 14 residues. Between the trimmed V and J ends, which lost 5 bases and 8 bases, there was a span of 15 bases. Per the germline V gene, CDR1 is SNHLY and CDR2 is FYNNEI. The CDR3 bases are TGTGCCAGCAGTTCGGGGATTCTAGGGGAAAAACTGTTTTTT. This encodes CASSSGILGEKLFF.

This chain joins TRBV24-1 and TRBJ1-1; D might be TRBD1 (5 bases). CDR1 and CDR2 (germline): KGHDR, SFDVKD. The V gene lost 6 bases and the J gene lost 1 base, with 11 bases spanning the gap. This CDR3 has 14 amino acids. The CDR3: CATSRGGTNTEAFF. The CDR3 region has the DNA TGTGCCACCAGTCGGGGGGGAACGAACACTGAAGCTTTCTTT.

This clone was recorded only once. The genes are TRBV6-1 and TRBJ1-1; D possibly corresponds to TRBD1 (6 bases). Trimming cost V 0 bases and J 1 base, with 12 bases left between them. Per the germline V gene, CDR1 is MNHNS and CDR2 is SASEGT. The CDR3 loop spans 16 amino acids. Here the CDR3 reads CASSEARRGGNTEAFF. Written as DNA, the CDR3 is TGTGCCAGCAGTGAAGCGCGGAGGGGGGGGAACACTGAAGCTTTCTTT.

V gene TRBV2 combines with J gene TRBJ2-3; 13 bases agree with TRBD2. The CDR3 runs to 16 residues. CDR1 SNHLY and CDR2 FYNNEI come from the germline V gene. The V segment lost 4 bases and the J segment 3 bases; nucleotides outside the gene matches: 4. The CDR3 DNA sequence: TGTGCCAGCAGTGTTGGACTAGCGGGAGCTACAGATACGCAGTATTTT. Protein: CASSVGLAGATDTQYF.

J is TRBJ2-1 and V is TRBV6-2 or TRBV6-3; the match to TRBD2 covers 9 bases. The V gene's germline CDR1 is MNHEY and CDR2 SVGEGT. The CDR3 extends over 14 amino acids. The V gene end was trimmed by 2 bases and the J gene end by 9 bases; junction bases not matched to a gene: 5. The CDR3 region is CASSYVAGALEQFF. The DNA for the CDR3 is TGTGCCAGCAGTTACGTAGCGGGAGCTCTTGAGCAGTTCTTC.

The rearrangement joins TRBV19 to TRBJ2-3, with a possible D match to TRBD2 (6 bases). CDR1 and CDR2 from the germline V gene are LNHDA and SQIVND (reference sequence). This CDR3 region has 15 residues. The germline V and J ends were trimmed by 7 bases and 0 bases, with 14 bases remaining between them. The CDR3 reads CASKISSASTDTQYF. CDR3 sequence (DNA): TGTGCCAGTAAGATTTCTAGCGCCAGCACAGATACGCAGTATTTT.

CDR3 region: CASSLDLGGYGYTF. The DNA for the CDR3 is TGTGCCAGCAGCTTAGATCTTGGAGGCTATGGCTACACCTTC. V is TRBV11-2 and J is TRBJ1-2; the D is unclear. With 0 bases removed from V and 4 bases from J, the gap between germline ends came to 9 bases. Germline CDR1 is SGHAT and CDR2 is FQNNGV. The CDR3 is 14 amino acids.

The rearrangement joins TRBV2 to TRBJ2-1; 8 nucleotides agree with TRBD2. The CDR3 is 12 residues long. V lost 6 bases, J lost 7 bases, and 2 bases stayed unmatched. The germline V gene has CDR1 SNHLY and CDR2 FYNNEI. The CDR3 reads CASRGLVNEQFF. CDR3 nucleotide sequence: TGTGCCAGCAGGGGACTAGTGAATGAGCAGTTCTTC.

J is TRBJ1-1 and V is TRBV6-5; D unresolved. The CDR3 loop spans 11 amino acids. The germline gives CDR1 MNHEY, CDR2 SVGAGI. The V gene lost 10 bases and the J gene lost 5 bases, with 11 bases spanning the gap. CDR3 residues: CATRRRTEAFF. In DNA form, the CDR3 reads TGTGCCACCAGGAGGAGGACTGAAGCTTTCTTT.